This T cell receptor (beta chain) was recorded in a study of OX40 agonist ivuxolimab in advanced cancers. Findings and caveats of the study: Averaged across samples, CD8+ T cells carried more expanded clones than CD4+ did.

Germline trimming cut 7 bases from V and 1 base from J; bases unmatched to any gene: 0. The CDR3 is 14 amino acids. CDR1 is SNHLY, CDR2 FYNNEI, per germline. Here immunoSEQ multiplex PCR was the method, and the copy in TCRdb shows in-frame clones only, minus some. The sample includes some 74,000 clones, 85% of them seen just once. A single count supports this clone. What it binds is not known. V and J are TRBV2 and TRBJ2-2; 10 nucleotides match TRBD2. The TCR comes from an adult with an advanced solid tumor such as melanoma, head and neck, liver or kidney cancer. Material: CD4+ or CD8+ T cells sorted from blood, obtained in a trial of the OX40 agonist ivuxolimab. The DNA for the CDR3 is TGTGCCAGCATAGCGGGGGGGAACACCGGGGAGCTGTTTTTT. Translation gives CASIAGGNTGELFF.